The 26 T cell receptor beta chains below all came from one sample that was sequenced in a study of control samples from healthy donors and cancer patients. Data came from immunoSEQ multiplex PCR; TCRdb stores just in-frame clones and leaves some out. The sample gives around 75,000 clones, approximately 92% of which show up once; 5.5% to 6.5% is in the top ten. Sequenced material: blood. The origin of the receptors is a woman between 55 and 75 years old in good health.

The rearrangement joins TRBV9 to TRBJ1-5, with TRBD1 identical over 7 bases. Germline CDR1 SGDLS, CDR2 YYNGEE. There are 15 residues in the CDR3. V shed 4 bases and J 6 bases; nucleotides not matched to a gene: 10. CDR3 coding DNA: TGTGCCAGCAGCCCTACAGGGGCCCAAAGTCAGCCCCAGCATTTT. It specifies CASSPTGAQSQPQHF.

This chain connects TRBV2 to TRBJ1-2; unclear D gene. Germline-derived CDR1 and CDR2 are SNHLY and FYNNEI. V lost 7 bases and J lost 0, with 15 bases in between. The CDR3 extends over 15 amino acids. The CDR3 DNA follows: TGTGCCAGCAATCGGGAGGCAGCAGCTAACTATGGCTACACCTTC. Residues: CASNREAAANYGYTF.

CDR3 region: CASTNANTGELFF. In DNA form, the CDR3 reads TGTGCCAGCACGAACGCAAACACCGGGGAGCTGTTTTTT. The chain has TRBV28 and TRBJ2-2; D unclear. This CDR3 has 13 amino acids. Germline V gene data show CDR1 as MDHEN and CDR2 as SYDVKM. Trimming pared 7 bases from V and 2 bases from J, leaving 8 bases between.

The chain couples TRBV7-8 to TRBJ1-2, with D perhaps TRBD1 (6 bases). With 1 base removed from V and 8 bases from J, the gap between germline ends came to 11 bases. CDR1 is SGHVS and CDR2 is FQNEAQ in the germline V gene. The length of the CDR3 is 13 residues. CDR3 in amino acids: CASSLGGARGYTF. The CDR3 DNA is TGTGCCAGCAGCTTAGGGGGGGCGCGAGGCTACACCTTC. The complete variable domain, with remaining parts taken from reference TRBV7-8 and TRBJ1-2, reads GAGVSQSPRYKVAKRGQDVALRCDPISGHVSLFWYQQALGQGPEFLTYFQNEAQLDKSGLPSDRFFAERPEGSVSTLKIQRTQQEDSAVYLCASSLGGARGYTFGSGTRLTVV.

J is TRBJ1-5 and V is TRBV30; D may be TRBD1 (6 bases). Trimming shortened V by 5 bases and J by 5 bases, and 13 bases separated the two germline ends. Germline V gene sequence: CDR1 GTSNPN, CDR2 SVGIG (reference sequence). This CDR3 comprises 13 residues. The CDR3 DNA reads TGTGCCTGGTCCCGGGGGCGCGATCAGCCCCAGCATTTT. It codes for CAWSRGRDQPQHF.

V and J are TRBV20-1 and TRBJ2-1, with 12 nucleotides matching TRBD2. In germline, CDR1 is DFQATT, CDR2 SNEGSKA (reference sequence). The CDR3 contains 16 residues. J lost 5 bases, V lost 3 bases, and 8 bases had no gene match. The CDR3 DNA sequence: TGCAGTGCTAGTAGGATGGGACTAGCGGGTAACAATGAGCAGTTCTTC. Residues: CSASRMGLAGNNEQFF.

The chain employs TRBV11-1 and TRBJ2-7, with D hard to call. The CDR3 runs 14 residues. V lost 1 base and J lost 2, with 9 bases in between. Germline loops: CDR1 SGHAT, CDR2 FQDESV (reference sequence). Here the CDR3 reads CASSLGRRTYEQYF. CDR3 bases: TGTGCCAGCAGCTTAGGCCGACGGACCTACGAGCAGTACTTC.

The J gene is TRBJ2-5, the V gene TRBV11-2; D uncertain. Trimming left V 2 bases short and J 10 bases short, with 20 bases between. This CDR3 comprises 15 residues. CDR1 and CDR2 from the germline V gene are SGHAT and FQNNGV. CDR3 loop: CASSLMADVRWGQYF. In DNA, the CDR3 is TGTGCCAGCAGCTTAATGGCGGATGTTAGGTGGGGCCAGTACTTC.

This rearrangement joins TRBV27 to TRBJ1-2, with 10 positions matching TRBD1. After removal of 5 bases from V and 4 bases from J, the junction contained 4 bases not matched to a gene. The CDR3 is made up of 14 amino acids. The germline V gene encodes CDR1 MNHEY and CDR2 SMNVEV (reference sequence). The CDR3, as DNA: TGTGCCAGCAGTCGACAGGGGGCTTCCTATGGCTACACCTTC. Translation gives CASSRQGASYGYTF.

V and J are TRBV10-3 and TRBJ2-1, with D possibly being TRBD2 (6 bases). CDR1 ENHRY and CDR2 SYGVKD come from the germline V gene. With 3 bases removed from V and 6 bases from J, the gap between germline ends came to 12 bases. This CDR3 has 14 amino acids. CDR3 sequence reads: CAISDGREVNEQFF. The CDR3 region has the DNA TGTGCCATCAGTGATGGCAGGGAGGTCAATGAGCAGTTCTTC.

CDR3 sequence: CASSYGGRPYNEQFF. Written as DNA, the CDR3 is TGTGCCAGCAGCTATGGGGGCCGTCCCTACAATGAGCAGTTCTTC. V is TRBV7-2 and J is TRBJ2-1, with D tentatively TRBD1 (6 bases). The CDR3 totals 15 residues. The V and J ends lost 4 bases and 2 bases respectively, with 12 bases between them. Germline CDR1 reads SGHTA; CDR2 reads FQGNSA.

The chain links TRBV6-1 to TRBJ1-2; 7 bases agree with TRBD1. V lost 2 bases to trimming and J lost 2 bases; unmatched junction nucleotides: 5. The CDR3 has 15 amino acids. Germline CDR1 and CDR2: MNHNS and SASEGT. The CDR3 sequence is CASSESPGQNYGYTF. CDR3 DNA sequence: TGTGCCAGCAGTGAATCCCCGGGACAGAACTATGGCTACACCTTC.

Here the CDR3 reads CASSPSASSGSGTYEQYF. The CDR3 nucleotides read TGTGCCAGCAGCCCATCCGCCTCTAGCGGGAGTGGGACCTACGAGCAGTACTTC. V and J are TRBV7-9 and TRBJ2-7; 10 positions match TRBD2. V was clipped by 5 bases and J by 2 bases; unmatched bases: 15. The germline V gene encodes CDR1 SEHNR and CDR2 FQNEAQ (reference sequence). The CDR3 contains 18 residues.

This rearrangement joins TRBV10-3 to TRBJ2-7, with D possibly TRBD2 on 6 matching bases. The CDR3 is 16 residues long. V lost 3 bases and J lost 2, with 17 bases in between. Germline CDR1 is ENHRY and CDR2 is SYGVKD. DNA for the CDR3: TGTGCCATCAGTGATCTTATAGCGGTCACTCCCTACGAGCAGTACTTC. This encodes CAISDLIAVTPYEQYF.

J is TRBJ2-7 and V is TRBV5-6; 9 positions agree with TRBD1. V lost 5 bases, J lost 5 bases, and 11 bases stayed unmatched. Germline lookup yields CDR1 SGHDT and CDR2 YYEEEE. The CDR3 runs 15 residues. The CDR3 protein is CASREAGTGLHEQYF. For the CDR3, the DNA is TGTGCCAGCAGGGAAGCCGGGACAGGGCTCCACGAGCAGTACTTC.

The chain is built from TRBV19 and TRBJ2-5; D call uncertain. The ends were cut back, 1 base at V and 0 bases at J, with 3 bases in the middle. CDR3 length: 13 residues. Germline lookup yields CDR1 LNHDA and CDR2 SQIVND (reference sequence). For the CDR3, the DNA is TGTGCCAGTAGTATAGGTAACCAAGAGACCCAGTACTTC. Translation gives CASSIGNQETQYF.

The CDR3 DNA sequence: TGTGCCAGCAGTCCTCCTCTAAATGAAAAACTGTTTTTT. It translates to CASSPPLNEKLFF. The chain couples TRBV28 to TRBJ1-4; no clear D gene. V lost 5 bases, J lost 5 bases, and 9 bases lay in between. Germline assignment: CDR1 MDHEN and CDR2 SYDVKM. The CDR3 loop spans 13 amino acids. The entire variable domain, with the rest obtained from reference TRBV28 and TRBJ1-4, is as follows: DVKVTQSSRYLVKRTGEKVFLECVQDMDHENMFWYRQDPGLGLRLIYFSYDVKMKEKGDIPEGYSVSREKKERFSLILESASTNQTSMYLCASSPPLNEKLFFGSGTQLSVL.

This clone was recorded a few times. CDR3 protein: CASSERWGRDQPQHF. In DNA form, the CDR3 reads TGTGCCAGCAGTGAGAGGTGGGGCCGGGATCAGCCCCAGCATTTT. The genes are TRBV2 and TRBJ1-5, with a tentative D call TRBD1 (5 bases). CDR1 and CDR2 (germline): SNHLY, FYNNEI. Trimming left V 3 bases short and J 5 bases short, with 14 bases between. CDR3 length: 15 amino acids. The whole variable domain, remainder taken from reference TRBV2 and TRBJ1-5, is EPEVTQTPSHQVTQMGQEVILRCVPISNHLYFYWYRQILGQKVEFLVSFYNNEISEKSEIFDDQFSVERPDGSNFTLKIRSTKLEDSAMYFCASSERWGRDQPQHFGDGTRLSIL.

This clone was detected only once. The J gene is TRBJ1-2, the V gene TRBV9; D may be TRBD1 (6 bases). The germline V gene encodes CDR1 SGDLS and CDR2 YYNGEE. This CDR3 spans 13 amino acids. With 3 bases removed from V and 7 bases from J, the gap between germline ends came to 13 bases. The CDR3 here is CASSARDKGGYTF. The CDR3 coding sequence is TGTGCCAGCAGCGCCCGGGACAAGGGTGGCTACACCTTC.

The chain carries TRBV9 and TRBJ1-2; tentative D call: TRBD1 (5 bases). CDR3 length equals 13 residues. The germline V gene encodes CDR1 SGDLS and CDR2 YYNGEE. V lost 2 bases and J 4 bases, leaving 9 bases between the germline ends. For the CDR3, the DNA is TGTGCCAGCAGCGTCTCCGGGACCTATGGCTACACCTTC. Encoded protein: CASSVSGTYGYTF. Filled out from reference TRBV9 and TRBJ1-2, the complete variable domain reads DSGVTQTPKHLITATGQRVTLRCSPRSGDLSVYWYQQSLDQGLQFLIQYYNGEERAKGNILERFSAQQFPDLHSELNLSSLELGDSALYFCASSVSGTYGYTFGSGTRLTVV.

The chain couples TRBV11-2 to TRBJ2-1; no clear D gene. The germline V gene has CDR1 SGHAT and CDR2 FQNNGV. The CDR3 contains 13 residues. The germline V and J ends were trimmed by 4 bases and 10 bases, with 14 bases remaining between them. The CDR3 sequence is CASSSAEPGEQFF. DNA for the CDR3: TGTGCCAGCAGCTCTGCAGAACCTGGGGAGCAGTTCTTC.

The V call is TRBV7-9, the J call TRBJ1-6; D gene uncertain. The CDR3 is 15 residues long. CDR1 is SEHNR and CDR2 is FQNEAQ in the germline V gene (reference sequence). V dropped 2 bases and J dropped 9 bases, with 14 bases sitting between them. The CDR3 loop reads CASSLRDKSSSPLHF. The CDR3 DNA reads as TGTGCCAGCAGCTTACGTGATAAATCGAGTTCACCCCTCCACTTT.

This clone was counted once. V usage is TRBV7-9 and J usage is TRBJ2-5, with 7 bases lining up with TRBD2. This CDR3 is built from 13 residues. Germline assignment: CDR1 SEHNR and CDR2 FQNEAQ (reference sequence). V shed 5 bases, J shed 5 bases, and the junction held 5 bases outside the gene matches. CDR3 loop: CASSRTGGETQYF. The CDR3, as DNA: TGTGCCAGCAGCCGTACGGGAGGTGAGACCCAGTACTTC.

The chain joins TRBV9 to TRBJ1-2, with TRBD1 matching 10 bases. J lost 5 bases, V lost 4 bases, and 8 bases had no gene match. CDR1 is SGDLS and CDR2 is YYNGEE in the germline V gene. The CDR3 extends over 15 amino acids. CDR3 region: CASSLSGTGDYGYTF. CDR3 nucleotides: TGTGCCAGCAGCTTGAGCGGGACAGGGGATTATGGCTACACCTTC.

The J gene is TRBJ2-7, the V gene TRBV10-3; 8 positions match TRBD2. Germline V gives CDR1 ENHRY, CDR2 SYGVKD. The CDR3 length is 16 residues. After removal of 6 bases from V and 2 bases from J, the junction contained 12 bases not matched to a gene. The CDR3 DNA is TGTGCCATCAGCGCCCAAGGAGCGGGAGTTGCCTACGAGCAGTACTTC. It specifies CAISAQGAGVAYEQYF.

The rearrangement uses TRBV24-1 and TRBJ2-1; 11 bases agree with TRBD2. The CDR3 has 16 amino acids. Per germline, CDR1 KGHDR and CDR2 SFDVKD. Germline trimming cut 3 bases from V and 6 bases from J; bases unmatched to any gene: 6. Written as DNA, the CDR3 is TGTGCCACCAGTGATCTGACTAGCGGGGTCGTCAATGAGCAGTTCTTC. Translated, it gives CATSDLTSGVVNEQFF.